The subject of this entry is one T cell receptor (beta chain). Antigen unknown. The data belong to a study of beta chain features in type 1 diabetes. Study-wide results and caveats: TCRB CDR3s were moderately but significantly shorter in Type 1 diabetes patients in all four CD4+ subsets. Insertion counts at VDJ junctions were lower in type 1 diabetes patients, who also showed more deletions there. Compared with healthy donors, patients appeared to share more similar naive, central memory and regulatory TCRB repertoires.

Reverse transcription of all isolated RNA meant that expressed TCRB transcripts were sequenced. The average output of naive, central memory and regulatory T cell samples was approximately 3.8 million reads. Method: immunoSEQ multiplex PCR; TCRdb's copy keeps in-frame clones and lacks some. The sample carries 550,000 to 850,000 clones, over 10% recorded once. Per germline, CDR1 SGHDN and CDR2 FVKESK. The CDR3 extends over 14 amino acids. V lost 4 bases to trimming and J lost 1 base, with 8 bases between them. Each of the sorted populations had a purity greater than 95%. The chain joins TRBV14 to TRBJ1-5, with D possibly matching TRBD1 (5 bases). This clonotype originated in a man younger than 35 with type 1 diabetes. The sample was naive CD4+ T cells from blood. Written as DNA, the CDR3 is TGTGCCAGCAGCCCTCGACAGAGCAATCAGCCCCAGCATTTT. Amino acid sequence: CASSPRQSNQPQHF. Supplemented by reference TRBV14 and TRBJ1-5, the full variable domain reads EAGVTQFPSHSVIEKGQTVTLRCDPISGHDNLYWYRRVMGKEIKFLLHFVKESKQDESGMPNNRFLAERTGGTYSTLKVQPAELEDSGVYFCASSPRQSNQPQHFGDGTRLSIL.